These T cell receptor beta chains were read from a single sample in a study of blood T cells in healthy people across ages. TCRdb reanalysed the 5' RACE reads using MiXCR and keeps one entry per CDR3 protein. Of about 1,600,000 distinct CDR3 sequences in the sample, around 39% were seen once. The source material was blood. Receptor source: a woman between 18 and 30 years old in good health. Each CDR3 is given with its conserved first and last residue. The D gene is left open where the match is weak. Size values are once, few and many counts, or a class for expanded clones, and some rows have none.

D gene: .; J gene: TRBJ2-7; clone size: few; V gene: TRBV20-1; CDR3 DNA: TGCAGTGCTAGAGAGCCAGGCACCTCCTACGAGCAGTACTTC; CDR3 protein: CSAREPGTSYEQYF
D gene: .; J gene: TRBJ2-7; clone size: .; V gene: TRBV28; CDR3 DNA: TGTGCCGGCAGTGCAGCTAGCCGCTACGAGCAGTACTTC; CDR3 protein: CAGSAASRYEQYF
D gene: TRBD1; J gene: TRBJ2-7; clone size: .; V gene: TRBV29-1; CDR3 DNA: TGCAGCGTTGAAGACCCCGAAGGGACAGGGGGTAACTCCTACGAGCAGTACTTC; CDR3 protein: CSVEDPEGTGGNSYEQYF
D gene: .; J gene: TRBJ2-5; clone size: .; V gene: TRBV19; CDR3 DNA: TGTGCCAGTAGTATTAGTAGGAACCAAGAGACCCAGTACTTC; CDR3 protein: CASSISRNQETQYF
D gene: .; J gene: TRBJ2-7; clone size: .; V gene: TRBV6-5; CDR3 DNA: TGTGCCAGCAGTTACTCTTCCGGAGTTGGGGCATTCTCCTACGAGCAGTACTTC; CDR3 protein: CASSYSSGVGAFSYEQYF
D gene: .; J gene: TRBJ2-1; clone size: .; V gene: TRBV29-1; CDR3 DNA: TGCAGCGTCAGACAGTCGGGACTCCGCTCTGGTGAGCAGTTCTTC; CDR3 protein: CSVRQSGLRSGEQFF
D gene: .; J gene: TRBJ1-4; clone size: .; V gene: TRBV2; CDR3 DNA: TGTGCCAGCAGGGTCCGGGGAACAACTAATGAAAAACTGTTTTTT; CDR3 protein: CASRVRGTTNEKLFF
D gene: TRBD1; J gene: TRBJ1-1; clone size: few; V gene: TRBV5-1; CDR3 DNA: TGCGCCAGCGCCCCCGGGACAGGGGGAGCTTTCTTT; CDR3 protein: CASAPGTGGAFF
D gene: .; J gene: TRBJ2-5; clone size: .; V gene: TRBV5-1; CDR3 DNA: TGCGCCAGCAGCTTTCGGCCGGGGGAAGAGACCCAGTACTTC; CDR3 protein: CASSFRPGEETQYF
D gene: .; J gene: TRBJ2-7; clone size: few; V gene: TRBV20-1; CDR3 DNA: TGCAGTGCTAGGCAGTGGGGCTACGAGCAGTACTTC; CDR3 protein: CSARQWGYEQYF
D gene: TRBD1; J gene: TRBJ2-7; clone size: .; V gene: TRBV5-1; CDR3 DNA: TGCGCCAGTCGCACAGGGGAGAGCTACGAGCAGTACTTC; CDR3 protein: CASRTGESYEQYF
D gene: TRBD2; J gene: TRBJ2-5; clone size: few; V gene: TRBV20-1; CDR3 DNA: TGCAGTGCTGCCCCGACTAGCGGAACTCAAGAGACCCAGTACTTC; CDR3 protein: CSAAPTSGTQETQYF
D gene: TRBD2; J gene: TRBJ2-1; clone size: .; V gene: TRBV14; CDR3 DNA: TGTGCCAGCAGCCAAGAGGGAGGGGACCCGCTTTACAATGAGCAGTTCTTC; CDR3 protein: CASSQEGGDPLYNEQFF
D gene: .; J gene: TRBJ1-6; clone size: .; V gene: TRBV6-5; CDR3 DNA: TGTGCCAGCAGTTACGATTCCGCGGGAAGGGGCTATAATTCACCCCTCCACTTT; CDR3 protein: CASSYDSAGRGYNSPLHF
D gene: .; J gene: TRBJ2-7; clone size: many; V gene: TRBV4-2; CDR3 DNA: TGTGCCAGCAGCCAAGGGCACTACTACGAGCAGTACTTC; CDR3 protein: CASSQGHYYEQYF
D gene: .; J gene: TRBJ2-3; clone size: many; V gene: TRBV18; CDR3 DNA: TGTGCCAGCTCACCACGCCCAGATACGCAGTATTTT; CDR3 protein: CASSPRPDTQYF
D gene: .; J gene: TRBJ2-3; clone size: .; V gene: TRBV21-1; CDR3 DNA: TGTGCCAGCAGCAAAGCCCAGAAACGGACAGGGTGGGCAGATACGCAGTATTTT; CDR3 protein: CASSKAQKRTGWADTQYF
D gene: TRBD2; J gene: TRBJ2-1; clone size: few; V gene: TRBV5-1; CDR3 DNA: TGCGCCAGCAGCCACGGGGGGACTAGCGGATACAATGAGCAGTTCTTC; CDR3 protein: CASSHGGTSGYNEQFF
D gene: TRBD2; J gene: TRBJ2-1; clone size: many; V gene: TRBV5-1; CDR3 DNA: TGCGCCAGCAGCTCGGGACTAGCGGGGCTCAATGAGCAGTTCTTC; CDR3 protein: CASSSGLAGLNEQFF
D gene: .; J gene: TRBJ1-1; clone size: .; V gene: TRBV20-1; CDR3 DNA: TGCAGTGCTAAGGGACCTATGAACACTGAAGCTTTCTTT; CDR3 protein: CSAKGPMNTEAFF
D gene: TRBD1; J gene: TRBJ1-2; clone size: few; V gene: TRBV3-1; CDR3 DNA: TGTGCCAGCAGCCAAGATGCACAGGGGTTGGCCGGCTACACCTTC; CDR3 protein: CASSQDAQGLAGYTF
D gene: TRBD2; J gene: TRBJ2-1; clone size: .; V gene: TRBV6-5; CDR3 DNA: TGTGCCAGCAGTTACACCCGTAGCGGGCCCTCCTACAATGAGCAGTTCTTC; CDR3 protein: CASSYTRSGPSYNEQFF
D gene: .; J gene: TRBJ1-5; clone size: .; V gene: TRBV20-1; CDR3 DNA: TGCAGTGCTAGAGATTCGGGAAGGGAAAGTCAGCCCCAGCATTTT; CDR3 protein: CSARDSGRESQPQHF
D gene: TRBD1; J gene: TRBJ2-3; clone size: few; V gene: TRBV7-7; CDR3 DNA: TGTGCTAGCAGCCTGTCGGGACAGGGTGCAGATACGCAGTATTTT; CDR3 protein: CASSLSGQGADTQYF
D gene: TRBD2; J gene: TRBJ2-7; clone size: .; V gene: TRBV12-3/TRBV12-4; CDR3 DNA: TGTGCCAGCAGTTTTTCACTAGCGGGAGCCATTATGGAACACTACGAGCAGTACTTC; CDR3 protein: CASSFSLAGAIMEHYEQYF
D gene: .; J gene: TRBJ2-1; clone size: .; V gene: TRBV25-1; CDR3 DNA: TGTGCCAGCACGGGACCTCCCTACAATGAGCAGTTCTTC; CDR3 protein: CASTGPPYNEQFF
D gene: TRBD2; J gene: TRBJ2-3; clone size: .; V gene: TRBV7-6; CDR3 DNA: TGTGCCAGCAGCTTAGCGAAGACGGGAGGGCCTACAGATACGCAGTATTTT; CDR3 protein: CASSLAKTGGPTDTQYF
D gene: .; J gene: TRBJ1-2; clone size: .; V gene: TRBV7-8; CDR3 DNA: TGTGCCAGCAGCTTAAGTAGGTGGGCGGGGACCCGGGACTATGGCTACACCTTC; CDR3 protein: CASSLSRWAGTRDYGYTF
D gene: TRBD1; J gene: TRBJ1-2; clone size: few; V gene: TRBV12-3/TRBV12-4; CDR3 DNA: TGTGCCAGCGCCGGGACAGGGGGCAACTATGGCTACACCTTC; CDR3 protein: CASAGTGGNYGYTF
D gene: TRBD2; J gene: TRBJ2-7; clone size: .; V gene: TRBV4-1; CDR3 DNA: TGCGCCAGCAGCCATAGGGCTAGCGGGAGTTCCTACGAGCAGTACTTC; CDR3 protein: CASSHRASGSSYEQYF
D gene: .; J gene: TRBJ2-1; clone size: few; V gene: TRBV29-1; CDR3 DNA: TGCAGCGTTGTAAGTCCAGCAGTCCTTGGGGAGTTCTTC; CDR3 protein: CSVVSPAVLGEFF
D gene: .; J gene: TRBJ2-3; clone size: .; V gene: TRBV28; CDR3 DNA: TGTGCCAGCACCGTGGAGGGCACCAAAAGCGGCACAGATACGCAGTATTTT; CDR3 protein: CASTVEGTKSGTDTQYF
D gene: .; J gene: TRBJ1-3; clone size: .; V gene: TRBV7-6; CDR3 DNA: TGTGCCAGCAGCTCCCTGGGGGGGGCTGGAAACACCATATATTTT; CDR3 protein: CASSSLGGAGNTIYF
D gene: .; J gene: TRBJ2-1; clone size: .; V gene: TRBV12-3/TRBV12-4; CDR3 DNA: TGTGCCAGCAGCACCTATACTAATGAGCAGTTCTTC; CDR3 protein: CASSTYTNEQFF
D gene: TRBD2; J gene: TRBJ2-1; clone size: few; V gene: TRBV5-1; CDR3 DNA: TGCGCCAGCAGGTCGCTAGCGGACTACAATGAGCAGTTCTTC; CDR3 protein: CASRSLADYNEQFF
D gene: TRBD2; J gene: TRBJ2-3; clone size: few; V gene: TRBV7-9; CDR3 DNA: TGTGCCAGCACCCTAGGACTAGGTTACACAGATACGCAGTATTTT; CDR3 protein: CASTLGLGYTDTQYF
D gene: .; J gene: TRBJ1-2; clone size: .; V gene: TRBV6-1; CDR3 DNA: TGTGCCACCCAGGGTGGAAACGTCTGGGGTGGCTACACCTTC; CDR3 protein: CATQGGNVWGGYTF
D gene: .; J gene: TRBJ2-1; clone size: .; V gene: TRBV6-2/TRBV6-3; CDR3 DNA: TGTGCCAGCAGTTACTCATGGGACGGCAATGAGCAGTTCTTC; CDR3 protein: CASSYSWDGNEQFF
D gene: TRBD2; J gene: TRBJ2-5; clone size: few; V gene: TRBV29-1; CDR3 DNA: TGCAGCGTCGCTCCGGGACTAGCGAGCCAAGAGACCCAGTACTTC; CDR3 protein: CSVAPGLASQETQYF
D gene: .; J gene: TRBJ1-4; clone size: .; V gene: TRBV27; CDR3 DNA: TGTGCCAGCAGTTTAGGGGCAGCCTGGAATGAAAAACTGTTTTTT; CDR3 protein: CASSLGAAWNEKLFF
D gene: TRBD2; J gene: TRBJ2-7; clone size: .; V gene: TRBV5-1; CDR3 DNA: TGCGCCAACAGCTTCACTAGCGGGGATTCCTACGAGCAGTACTTC; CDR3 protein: CANSFTSGDSYEQYF
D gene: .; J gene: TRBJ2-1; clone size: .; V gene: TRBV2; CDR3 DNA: TGTGCCAGCAGTATACAAGGGGGGGCCCCTAATGAGCAGTTCTTC; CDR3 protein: CASSIQGGAPNEQFF
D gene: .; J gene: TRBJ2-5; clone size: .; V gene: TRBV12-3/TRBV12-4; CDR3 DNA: TGTGCCAGCACCCCGGGGGCCTACAATGAGCAGTACTTC; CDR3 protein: CASTPGAYNEQYF